The clone carrying this T cell receptor beta chain is medium-sized (0.01 to 0.1%). The data originate from a study of identical twins. Germline CDR1 is DFQATT and CDR2 is SNEGSKA (reference sequence). CDR3 length: 12 residues. With 0 bases removed from V and 4 bases from J, the gap between germline ends came to 7 bases. A single record per CDR3 protein comes from TCRdb applying MiXCR to the 5' RACE reads. Of under 800,000 distinct CDR3 sequences listed, around 20% are singletons. These data are also associated with another study on T cells expressing NK-cell markers. That work states: In about six donors, dominant CD3+CD56+NKG2C+ clonotypes ranked among the top 10 CD8+ clonotypes.

Source material: PBMCs. This chain joins TRBV20-1 and TRBJ2-7; D unclear. The clonotype comes from a woman under 30 in good health. The CDR3 here is CSAREGEYEQYF. CDR3 DNA sequence: TGCAGTGCTAGAGAAGGAGAGTACGAGCAGTACTTC.